These 16 T cell receptor beta chains originate from one sample sequenced in a study of control samples from healthy donors and cancer patients (TCRdb year 2020). Libraries were made using the immunoSEQ multiplex PCR assay. The source is immuneACCESS, and TCRdb retained only in-frame sequences with V and J called. Part of the clones is not carried over; for the studies checked, unresolved V genes explain less than half of this, and the remainder is unexplained. The sample data list 150,000 to 200,000 clones, and roughly 91% of these were observed just once. The ten largest clones add up to roughly 1.6% of the sample. The specimen was blood. These receptors all stem from a woman in her twenties or thirties in good health.

The genes are TRBV5-5 and TRBJ2-1, with 7 bases aligning to TRBD2. CDR1 and CDR2 from the germline V gene are SGHKS and YYEKEE (reference sequence). Trimming removed 4 bases from V and 0 bases from J; junction bases left unmatched: 4. This CDR3 has 15 residues. The DNA of the CDR3 is TGTGCCAGCAGCCTAGCGGAAAGCTCCTACAATGAGCAGTTCTTC. Its protein is CASSLAESSYNEQFF.

The chain combines TRBV4-3 with TRBJ2-1, with no clear D. This CDR3 comprises 13 residues. Germline V gene lookup returns CDR1 LGHNA and CDR2 YSLEER. Trimming removed 1 base at V and 4 bases at J, with 5 bases between. The CDR3 loop reads CASSQAQYNEQFF. The CDR3 DNA is TGCGCCAGCAGCCAAGCACAGTACAATGAGCAGTTCTTC.

A word on this clone: The identical CDR3 is also encoded by other nucleotide sequences in the sample. CDR3 sequence (DNA): TGCGCCAGCAGCTTGGCGGGCAGTTACAATGAGCAGTTCTTC. Protein: CASSLAGSYNEQFF. The chain has TRBV5-1 and TRBJ2-1; D remains unclear. There are 14 residues in the CDR3. Germline CDR1 is SGHRS and CDR2 is YFSETQ. V was shortened by 0 bases and J by 4 bases, with 8 bases between the two germline ends.

This sequence joins TRBV10-3 and TRBJ2-7, with 8 bases that match TRBD1. The CDR3 is 13 amino acids. Germline V gives CDR1 ENHRY, CDR2 SYGVKD. V trimming: 5 bases; J trimming: 7 bases; junction bases outside the gene matches: 7. CDR3 DNA sequence: TGTGCCATCAGTCCGGGACAGGATTGGGAGCAGTACTTC. Protein product: CAISPGQDWEQYF.

The chain combines TRBV29-1 with TRBJ2-2; 9 bases map to TRBD2. The V gene end was trimmed by 0 bases and the J gene end by 7 bases; junction bases not matched to a gene: 12. The CDR3 totals 17 residues. Germline CDR1 reads SQVTM; CDR2 reads ANQGSEA. CDR3 loop: CSVEDSGGRAGVGELFF. CDR3 coding DNA: TGCAGCGTTGAAGATTCCGGCGGGAGGGCCGGGGTCGGGGAGCTGTTTTTT.

On this clone itself: Other DNA sequences in the same sample also yield this CDR3. The chain is built from TRBV12-3 or TRBV12-4 and TRBJ1-2; no clear D gene. Trimming left V 3 bases short and J 2 bases short, with 4 bases between. This CDR3 has 12 residues. CDR3 sequence (DNA): TGTGCCAGCAGTTTGCGGAACTATGGCTACACCTTC. As protein: CASSLRNYGYTF.

V and J are TRBV6-1 and TRBJ1-1; D possibly corresponds to TRBD1 (6 bases). Looked up from germline, CDR1 is MNHNS and CDR2 is SASEGT. The CDR3 covers 13 residues. With 1 base removed from V and 4 bases from J, the gap between germline ends came to 7 bases. The CDR3 sequence: CASSEGGATEAFF. CDR3 in DNA: TGTGCCAGCAGTGAAGGGGGGGCCACTGAAGCTTTCTTT.

The gene calls are TRBV6-6 and TRBJ2-3, with 9 positions matching TRBD2. The CDR3 runs to 16 residues. Germline trimming cut 0 bases from V and 4 bases from J; bases unmatched to any gene: 5. The V gene's germline CDR1 is MNHNY and CDR2 SVGAGI (reference sequence). In DNA form, the CDR3 reads TGTGCCAGCAGTTACTCGGGCGGGGGGGCCCCAGATACGCAGTATTTT. Translation: CASSYSGGGAPDTQYF.

V gene TRBV19 combines with J gene TRBJ2-3; 8 bases fit TRBD2. V shed 6 bases, J shed 5 bases, and the junction held 4 bases outside the gene matches. Germline CDR1 and CDR2: LNHDA and SQIVND (reference sequence). The CDR3 totals 13 residues. The CDR3 spells CASSGRVGDTQYF. In DNA form, the CDR3 reads TGTGCCAGTAGCGGGAGGGTAGGAGATACGCAGTATTTT.

The gene calls are TRBV4-1 and TRBJ1-1; the D is unclear. This CDR3 is 14 amino acids long. Trimming shortened V by 3 bases and J by 5 bases, and 13 bases separated the two germline ends. From germline, CDR1 is MGHRA and CDR2 YSYEKL. The CDR3 sequence: CASSQRSGWTEAFF. The CDR3 DNA reads as TGCGCCAGCAGCCAGCGCAGTGGGTGGACTGAAGCTTTCTTT.

The chain uses TRBV5-6 and TRBJ2-1; D is perhaps TRBD2 (5 bases). The germline V gene encodes CDR1 SGHDT and CDR2 YYEEEE. V gave up 0 bases and J gave up 3 bases, with 7 bases separating them. The CDR3 has 14 amino acids. CDR3 amino acids: CASSLGTDYNEQFF. DNA of the CDR3: TGTGCCAGCAGCTTGGGGACTGACTACAATGAGCAGTTCTTC.

V usage is TRBV6-5 and J usage is TRBJ2-7, with D possibly being TRBD1 (5 bases). The CDR3 runs to 13 residues. Germline CDR1 reads MNHEY; CDR2 reads SVGAGI. Trimming removed 0 bases at V and 2 bases at J, with 5 bases between. The CDR3 loop is CASSYSGPYEQYF. Here the CDR3 DNA reads TGTGCCAGCAGTTACTCGGGGCCCTACGAGCAGTACTTC.

The rearrangement joins TRBV3-1 (or the pseudogene TRBV3-2) to TRBJ1-6, with D tentatively TRBD1 (5 bases). With 4 bases removed from V and 8 bases from J, the gap between germline ends came to 12 bases. CDR1 and CDR2 (germline): LGHDT, YNNKEL (reference sequence). The CDR3 length is 14 residues. The CDR3 coding sequence is TGTGCCAGCAGCCCCCGCAGGGTTGATTCACCCCTCCACTTT. Its protein product is CASSPRRVDSPLHF.

The chain combines TRBV2 with TRBJ2-2; 7 nucleotides line up with TRBD2. The CDR3 consists of 14 residues. The germline V gene has CDR1 SNHLY and CDR2 FYNNEI. Unmatched junction bases numbered 6, after V lost 6 bases and J lost 5 bases. The CDR3 loop reads CASRGRGRTGELFF. CDR3 in DNA: TGTGCCAGCAGGGGGAGGGGCAGGACCGGGGAGCTGTTTTTT.

The chain links TRBV14 to TRBJ2-2; TRBD1 or TRBD2 may be the D gene (5 bases each). Trimming took 2 bases from V and 1 from J, leaving 8 bases between them. CDR1 and CDR2 from the germline V gene are SGHDN and FVKESK. This CDR3 has 15 residues. The CDR3 loop reads CASSQPGRNTGELFF. The CDR3 DNA follows: TGTGCCAGCAGCCAACCGGGACGGAACACCGGGGAGCTGTTTTTT.

V gene TRBV7-9 combines with J gene TRBJ1-5; 7 positions match TRBD1. The CDR3 loop spans 16 amino acids. V lost 5 bases, J lost 0 bases, and 7 bases stayed unmatched. The germline gives CDR1 SEHNR, CDR2 FQNEAQ (reference sequence). CDR3 amino acids: CASSEGTDDSNQPQHF. CDR3 sequence (DNA): TGTGCCAGCAGCGAAGGGACAGACGATAGCAATCAGCCCCAGCATTTT.